This TCR beta chain was sequenced in a study of Graves' ophthalmopathy and Graves' hyperthyroidism. The CDR3 consists of 13 residues. Germline lookup yields CDR1 MDHEN and CDR2 SYDVKM. V was clipped by 2 bases and J by 0 bases, with 5 bases between them. Amplification from RNA transcripts yielded the TCR beta CDR3 regions. HTBI primers were employed in first-round RT-PCR, then a second-round multiplex PCR followed. TCRdb reprocessed the multiplex PCR reads with MiXCR, giving one entry per CDR3 protein. The sample shows some 350,000 distinct CDR3 sequences, 15% to 20% of them seen only once. In this sample, this clonotype turned up many times.

The specimen was peripheral blood. The chain is built from TRBV28 and TRBJ2-7; no reliable D call. The receptor comes from an adult woman with stable Graves' hyperthyroidism. As DNA, the CDR3 is TGTGCCAGCAGTTTACAAAGCTCCTACGAGCAGTACTTC. This codes for CASSLQSSYEQYF.